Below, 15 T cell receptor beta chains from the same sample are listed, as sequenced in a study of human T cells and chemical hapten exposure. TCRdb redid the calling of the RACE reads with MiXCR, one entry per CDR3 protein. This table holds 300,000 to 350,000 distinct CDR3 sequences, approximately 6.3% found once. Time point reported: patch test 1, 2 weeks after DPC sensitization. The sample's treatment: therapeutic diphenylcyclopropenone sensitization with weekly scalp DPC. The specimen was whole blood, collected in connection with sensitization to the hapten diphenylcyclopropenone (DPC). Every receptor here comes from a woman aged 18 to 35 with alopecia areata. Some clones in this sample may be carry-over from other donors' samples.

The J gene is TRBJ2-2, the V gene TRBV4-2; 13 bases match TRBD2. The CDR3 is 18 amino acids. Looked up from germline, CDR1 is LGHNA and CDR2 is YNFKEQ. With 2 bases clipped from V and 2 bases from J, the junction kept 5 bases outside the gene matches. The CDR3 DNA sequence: TGTGCCAGCAGCCAAACGACTAGCGGGGGGACTAACACCGGGGAGCTGTTTTTT. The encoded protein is CASSQTTSGGTNTGELFF.

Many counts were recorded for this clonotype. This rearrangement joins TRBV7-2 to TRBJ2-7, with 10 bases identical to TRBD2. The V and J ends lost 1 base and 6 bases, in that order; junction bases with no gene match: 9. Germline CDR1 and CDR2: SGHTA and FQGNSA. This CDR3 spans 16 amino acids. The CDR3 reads CASSLESGGVAREQYF. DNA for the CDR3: TGTGCCAGCAGCTTAGAAAGCGGGGGGGTAGCACGCGAGCAGTACTTC.

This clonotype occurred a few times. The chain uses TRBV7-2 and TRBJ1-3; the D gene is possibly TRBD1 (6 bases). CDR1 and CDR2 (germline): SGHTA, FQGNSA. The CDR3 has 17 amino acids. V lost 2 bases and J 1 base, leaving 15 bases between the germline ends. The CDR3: CASSLLTGTTSGNTIYF. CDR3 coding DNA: TGTGCCAGCAGCTTACTTACCGGGACAACTTCTGGAAACACCATATATTTT.

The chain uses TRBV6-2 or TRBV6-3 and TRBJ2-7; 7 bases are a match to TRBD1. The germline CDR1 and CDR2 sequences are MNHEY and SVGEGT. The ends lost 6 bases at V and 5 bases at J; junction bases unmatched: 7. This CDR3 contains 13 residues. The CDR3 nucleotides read TGTGCCAGCAGCCCGACAGGGAGCCACGAGCAGTACTTC. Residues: CASSPTGSHEQYF.

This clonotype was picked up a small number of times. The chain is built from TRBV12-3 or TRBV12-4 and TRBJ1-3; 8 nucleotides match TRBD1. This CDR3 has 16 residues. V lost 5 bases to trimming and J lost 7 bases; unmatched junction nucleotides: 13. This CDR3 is CASSTQGAASGNTIYF. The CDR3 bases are TGTGCCAGCAGTACTCAGGGGGCCGCTTCGGGGAACACCATATATTTT.

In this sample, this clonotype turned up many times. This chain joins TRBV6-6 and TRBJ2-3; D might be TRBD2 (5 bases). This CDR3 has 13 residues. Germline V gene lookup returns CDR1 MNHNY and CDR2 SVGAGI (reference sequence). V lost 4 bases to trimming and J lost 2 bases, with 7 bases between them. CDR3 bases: TGTGCCAGCAGTTCACTAGACACAGATACGCAGTATTTT. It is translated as CASSSLDTDTQYF.

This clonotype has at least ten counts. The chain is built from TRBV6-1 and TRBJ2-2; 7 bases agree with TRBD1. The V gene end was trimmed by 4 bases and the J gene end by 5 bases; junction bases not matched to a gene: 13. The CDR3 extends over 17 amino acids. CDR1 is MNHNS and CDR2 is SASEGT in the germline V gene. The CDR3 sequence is CASSASLLLQGTGELFF. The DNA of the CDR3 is TGTGCCAGCAGTGCTTCCCTCTTATTACAGGGGACCGGGGAGCTGTTTTTT.

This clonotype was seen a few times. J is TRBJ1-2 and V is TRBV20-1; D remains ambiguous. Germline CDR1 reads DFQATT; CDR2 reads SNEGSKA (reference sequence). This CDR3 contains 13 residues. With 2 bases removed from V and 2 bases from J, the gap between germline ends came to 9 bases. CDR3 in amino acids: CSARKGSNYGYTF. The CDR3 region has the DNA TGCAGTGCTAGAAAAGGCTCCAACTATGGCTACACCTTC.

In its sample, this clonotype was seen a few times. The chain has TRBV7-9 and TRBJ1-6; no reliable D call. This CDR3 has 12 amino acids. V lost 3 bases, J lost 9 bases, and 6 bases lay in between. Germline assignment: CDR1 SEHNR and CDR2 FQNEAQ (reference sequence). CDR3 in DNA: TGTGCCAGCAGCTTGACTGGTTCACCCCTCCACTTT. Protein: CASSLTGSPLHF. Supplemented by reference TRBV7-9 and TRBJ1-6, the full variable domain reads DTGVSQNPRHKITKRGQNVTFRCDPISEHNRLYWYRQTLGQGPEFLTYFQNEAQLEKSRLLSDRFSAERPKGSFSTLEIQRTEQGDSAMYLCASSLTGSPLHFGNGTRLTVT.

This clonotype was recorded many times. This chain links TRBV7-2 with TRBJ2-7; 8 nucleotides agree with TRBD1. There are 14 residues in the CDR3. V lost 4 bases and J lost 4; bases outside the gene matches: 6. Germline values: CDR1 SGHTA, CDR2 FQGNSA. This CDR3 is CASSSFDRGYEQYF. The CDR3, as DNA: TGTGCCAGCAGCTCCTTCGACAGGGGATACGAGCAGTACTTC.

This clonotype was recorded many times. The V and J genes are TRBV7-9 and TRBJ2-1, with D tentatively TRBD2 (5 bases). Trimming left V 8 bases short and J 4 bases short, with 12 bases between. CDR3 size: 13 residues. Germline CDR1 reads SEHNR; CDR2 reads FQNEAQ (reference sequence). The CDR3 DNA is TGTGCCAGCGGGTCTCGGGGTTACAATGAGCAGTTCTTC. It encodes CASGSRGYNEQFF.

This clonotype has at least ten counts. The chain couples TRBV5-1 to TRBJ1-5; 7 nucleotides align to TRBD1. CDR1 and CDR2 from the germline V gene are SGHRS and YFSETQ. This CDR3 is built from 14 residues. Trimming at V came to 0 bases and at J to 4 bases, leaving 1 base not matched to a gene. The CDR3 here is CASSLGTGNQPQHF. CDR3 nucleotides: TGCGCCAGCAGCTTGGGGACAGGAAATCAGCCCCAGCATTTT.

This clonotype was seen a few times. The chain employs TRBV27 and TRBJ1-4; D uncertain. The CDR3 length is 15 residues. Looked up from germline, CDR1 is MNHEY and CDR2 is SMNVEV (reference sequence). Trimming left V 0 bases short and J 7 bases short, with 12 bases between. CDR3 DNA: TGTGCCAGCAGTTTATCGAGAGGGAAGGTTGAAAAACTGTTTTTT. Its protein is CASSLSRGKVEKLFF.

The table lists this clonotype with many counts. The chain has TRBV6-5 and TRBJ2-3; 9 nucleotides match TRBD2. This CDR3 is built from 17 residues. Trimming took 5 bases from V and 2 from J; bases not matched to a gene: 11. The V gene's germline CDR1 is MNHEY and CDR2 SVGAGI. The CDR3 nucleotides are TGTGCCAGCAGTCCCCGGGGAGCGGGGGGACCCACAGATACGCAGTATTTT. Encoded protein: CASSPRGAGGPTDTQYF.

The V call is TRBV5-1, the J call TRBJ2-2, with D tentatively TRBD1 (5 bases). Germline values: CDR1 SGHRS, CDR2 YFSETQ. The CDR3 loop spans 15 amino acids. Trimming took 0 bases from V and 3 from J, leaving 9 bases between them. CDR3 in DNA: TGCGCCAGCAGCTTGGGCGACAGACACACCGGGGAGCTGTTTTTT. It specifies CASSLGDRHTGELFF.